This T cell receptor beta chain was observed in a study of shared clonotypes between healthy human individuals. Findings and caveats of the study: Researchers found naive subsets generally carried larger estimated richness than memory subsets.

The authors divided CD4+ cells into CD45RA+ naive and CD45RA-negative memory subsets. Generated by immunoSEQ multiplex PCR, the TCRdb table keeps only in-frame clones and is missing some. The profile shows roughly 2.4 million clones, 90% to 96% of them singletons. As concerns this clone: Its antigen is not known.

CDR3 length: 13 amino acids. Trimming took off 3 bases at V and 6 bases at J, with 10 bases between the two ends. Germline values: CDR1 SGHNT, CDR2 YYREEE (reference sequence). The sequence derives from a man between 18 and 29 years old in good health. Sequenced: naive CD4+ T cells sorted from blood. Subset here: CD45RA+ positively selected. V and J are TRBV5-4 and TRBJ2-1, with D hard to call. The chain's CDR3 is CASSSVGLNEQFF. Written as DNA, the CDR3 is TGTGCCAGCAGCTCCGTAGGGCTCAATGAGCAGTTCTTC.